This T cell receptor beta chain was documented in a study of CD8 T cells in Susac syndrome (dated by TCRdb to between 2018 and 2021). At the level of the whole study: The study used repertoire sequencing to test whether antigen drove CD8+ T cell activation and differentiation in Susac syndrome. CD8+ T cell repertoire clonality was compared between about a dozen healthy donors, roughly 14 Susac syndrome patients and about 15 multiple sclerosis patients. Paper-wide results and their limitations: The study acknowledged that relatively few individuals were included in the TCR sequencing and HLA analysis.

A single count supports this clonotype. The antigen it binds to is not known. No qualities accompany the bases; no much larger clone lies one base away. A single read counts as weak evidence. For CDR1 and CDR2, the germline V gene (reference sequence) lists MNHNY and SVGAGI. V gives up 1 base and J gives up 2 bases, and the segment between their germline ends measures 10 bases. Inclusive of the bounding cysteine and phenylalanine, the CDR3 is 15 residues long. Only the CDR3 part of the read is kept: 45 bases, read in frame from the first base. Peripheral blood CD8+ and CD4+ T cells from healthy donors, Susac syndrome patients and multiple sclerosis patients were profiled by high-throughput TCR beta sequencing. The multiple sclerosis controls were treatment-naive patients who had stable or active relapsing-remitting disease and met the revised McDonald criteria. Bulk CD8+ and CD4+ T cells were purified by magnetic negative isolation, whereas CD8+ TEMRA cells were enriched by FACS. Blood was collected in EDTA tubes and processed within 24 hours, with PBMCs isolated through density gradient centrifugation. PBMCs intended for TCR sequencing were frozen in liquid nitrogen and were later thawed in a 37 degrees C water bath. A purity of at least 90% was achieved for sorted or isolated CD4+, CD8+ and CD8+ TEMRA cells.

RNA was extracted using the RNeasy kit, and about 0.5 to 1 ug of the RNA was reverse transcribed with random hexamers. The immunoSEQ multiplex PCR assay, which covers 54 Vbeta and 13 Jbeta segments, was used to amplify TCR beta CDR3 regions. PCR amplification bias was corrected using a synthetic template baseline for primer optimization and computational correction. The original methods were these. Reads were annotated to V, D and J genes according to IMGT and were analyzed with immunoSEQ Analyzer, with only productive sequences retained. Clonality was calculated as one minus the Shannon entropy normalized by log2 of the number of productive unique sequences. For each patient and control, public and private clones were evaluated within the 100 most prevalent clones. A clone was defined as Susac-specific if it was absent from the healthy and MS cohorts, from about 1,100 published viral clones and from other ImmuneACCESS disease sequences. TCRdb itself trimmed the public reads at Q25 with fastp, ran MiXCR and retained productive beta chains. Rows with one shared CDR3 protein collapse into an entry with the most common genes and DNA. These V and J calls are TCRdb output, not the study's own analysis. The sample data list about 200,000 distinct CDR3 sequences, and 92% of these were observed just once. Approximately 0.13% of the sample is held by the ten biggest clonotypes.

Source material: CD8+ T cells from PBMCs. The rearranged chain carries TRBV6-6 and TRBJ2-3; the D gene cannot be named for sure. This receptor was identified in a human donor with multiple sclerosis. DNA sequence: TGTGCCAGCAGTTACTTTGGGCTTTTCACAGATACGCAGTATTTT. Its translation is CASSYFGLFTDTQYF.